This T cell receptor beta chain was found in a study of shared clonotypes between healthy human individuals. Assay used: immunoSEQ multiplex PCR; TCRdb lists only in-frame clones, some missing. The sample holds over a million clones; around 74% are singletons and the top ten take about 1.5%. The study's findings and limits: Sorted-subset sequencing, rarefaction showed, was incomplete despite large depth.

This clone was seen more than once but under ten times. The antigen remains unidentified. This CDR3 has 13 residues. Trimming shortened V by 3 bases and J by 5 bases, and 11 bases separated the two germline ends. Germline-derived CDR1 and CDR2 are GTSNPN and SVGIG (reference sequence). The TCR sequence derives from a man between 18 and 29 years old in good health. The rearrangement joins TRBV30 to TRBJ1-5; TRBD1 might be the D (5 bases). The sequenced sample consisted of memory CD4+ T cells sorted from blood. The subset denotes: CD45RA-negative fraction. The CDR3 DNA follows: TGTGCCTGGAGCCCCAGGGATTATCAGCCCCAGCATTTT. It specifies CAWSPRDYQPQHF.